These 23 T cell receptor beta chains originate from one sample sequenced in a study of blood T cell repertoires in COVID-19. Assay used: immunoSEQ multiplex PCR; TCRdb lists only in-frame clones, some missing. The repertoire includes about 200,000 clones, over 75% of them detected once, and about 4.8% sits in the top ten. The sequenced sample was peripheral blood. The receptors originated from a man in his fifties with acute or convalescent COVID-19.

The CDR3 region is CASSLREFETQYF. The CDR3 DNA reads TGCGCCAGCAGCTTGAGAGAATTCGAGACCCAGTACTTC. The chain combines TRBV5-1 with TRBJ2-5, with D unclear. Trimming pared 1 base from V and 5 bases from J, leaving 9 bases between. The CDR3 loop spans 13 amino acids. Germline CDR1 SGHRS, CDR2 YFSETQ. Together with reference TRBV5-1 and TRBJ2-5, the CDR3 gives the full variable domain: KAGVTQTPRYLIKTRGQQVTLSCSPISGHRSVSWYQQTPGQGLQFLFEYFSETQRNKGNFPGRFSGRQFSNSRSEMNVSTLELGDSALYLCASSLREFETQYFGPGTRLLVL.

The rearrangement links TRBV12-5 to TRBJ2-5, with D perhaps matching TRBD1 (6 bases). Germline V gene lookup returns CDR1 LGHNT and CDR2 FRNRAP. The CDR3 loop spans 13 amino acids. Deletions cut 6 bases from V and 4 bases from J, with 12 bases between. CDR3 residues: CASGYRARETQYF. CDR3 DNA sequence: TGTGCTAGTGGATACAGGGCGAGAGAGACCCAGTACTTC.

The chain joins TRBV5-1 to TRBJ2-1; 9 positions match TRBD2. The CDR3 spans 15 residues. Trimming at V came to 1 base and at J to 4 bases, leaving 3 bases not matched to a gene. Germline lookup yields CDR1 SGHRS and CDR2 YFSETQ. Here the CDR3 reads CASSLSGGRYNEQFF. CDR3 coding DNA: TGCGCCAGCAGCTTGAGCGGGGGGAGGTACAATGAGCAGTTCTTC.

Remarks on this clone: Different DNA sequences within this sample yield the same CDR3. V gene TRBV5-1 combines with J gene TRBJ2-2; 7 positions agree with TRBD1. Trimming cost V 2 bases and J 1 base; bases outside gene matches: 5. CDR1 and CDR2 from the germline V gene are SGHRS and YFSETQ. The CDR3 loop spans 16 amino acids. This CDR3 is CASSLGQVGNTGELFF. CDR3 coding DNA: TGCGCCAGCAGCTTAGGACAGGTTGGGAACACCGGGGAGCTGTTTTTT.

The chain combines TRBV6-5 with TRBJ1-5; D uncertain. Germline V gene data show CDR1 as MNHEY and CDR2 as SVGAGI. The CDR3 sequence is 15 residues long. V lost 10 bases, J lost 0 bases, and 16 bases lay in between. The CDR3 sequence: CANKDGQLSNQPQHF. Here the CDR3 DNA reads TGTGCCAACAAAGATGGGCAGCTTAGCAATCAGCCCCAGCATTTT.

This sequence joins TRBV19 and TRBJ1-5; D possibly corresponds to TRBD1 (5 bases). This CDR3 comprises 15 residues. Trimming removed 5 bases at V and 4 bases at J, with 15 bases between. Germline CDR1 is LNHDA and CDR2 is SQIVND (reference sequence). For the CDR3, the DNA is TGTGCCAGTAGTCCCCCGGGCAGGGTAAATCAGCCCCAGCATTTT. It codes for CASSPPGRVNQPQHF.

The CDR3 sequence is CASSQPTGDSYEQYF. The CDR3, as DNA: TGCGCCAGCAGCCAACCCACAGGGGACTCCTACGAGCAGTACTTC. The V gene is TRBV4-1, the J gene TRBJ2-7; 7 nucleotides agree with TRBD1. With V trimmed by 2 bases and J by 0 bases, 4 bases remained unmatched. The CDR3 spans 15 residues. Germline CDR1 is MGHRA and CDR2 is YSYEKL.

CDR3 loop: CASSTTSEQYF. In nucleotides, the CDR3 is TGTGCCAGCAGTACGACTAGTGAGCAGTACTTC. This chain connects TRBV2 to TRBJ2-7; possibly TRBD2 for D (6 bases). CDR3 size: 11 residues. With 5 bases removed from V and 7 bases from J, the gap between germline ends came to 9 bases. CDR1 is SNHLY and CDR2 is FYNNEI in the germline V gene. Using reference TRBV2 and TRBJ2-7 for the parts outside the CDR3, the full variable domain is EPEVTQTPSHQVTQMGQEVILRCVPISNHLYFYWYRQILGQKVEFLVSFYNNEISEKSEIFDDQFSVERPDGSNFTLKIRSTKLEDSAMYFCASSTTSEQYFGPGTRLTVT.

The CDR3 DNA is TGTGCCACCAGTGATCGATTACCTAACAATGAGCAGTTCTTC. Translation: CATSDRLPNNEQFF. The genes are TRBV24-1 and TRBJ2-1; D remains unclear. In germline, CDR1 is KGHDR, CDR2 SFDVKD. The CDR3 is 14 amino acids. The V end was cut by 3 bases, the J end by 5 bases, with 10 bases between.

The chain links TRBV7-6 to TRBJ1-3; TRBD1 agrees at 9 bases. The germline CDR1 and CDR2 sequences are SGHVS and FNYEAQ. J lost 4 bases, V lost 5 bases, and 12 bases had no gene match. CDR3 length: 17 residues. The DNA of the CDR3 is TGTGCCAGCAGCCTAACCGGGACAGGGAATCCGGGAAACACCATATATTTT. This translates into CASSLTGTGNPGNTIYF.

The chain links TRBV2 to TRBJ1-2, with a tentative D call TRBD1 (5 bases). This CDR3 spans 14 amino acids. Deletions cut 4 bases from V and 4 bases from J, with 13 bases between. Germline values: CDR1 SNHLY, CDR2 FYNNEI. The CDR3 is CASSVGHGSYGYTF. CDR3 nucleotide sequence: TGTGCCAGCAGTGTCGGACACGGATCCTATGGCTACACCTTC.

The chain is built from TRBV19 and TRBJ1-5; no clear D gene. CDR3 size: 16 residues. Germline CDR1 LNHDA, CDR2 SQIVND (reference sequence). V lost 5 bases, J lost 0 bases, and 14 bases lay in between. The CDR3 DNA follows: TGTGCCAGTAGTGCCGCCGGGTTGTCTAGCAATCAGCCCCAGCATTTT. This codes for CASSAAGLSSNQPQHF.

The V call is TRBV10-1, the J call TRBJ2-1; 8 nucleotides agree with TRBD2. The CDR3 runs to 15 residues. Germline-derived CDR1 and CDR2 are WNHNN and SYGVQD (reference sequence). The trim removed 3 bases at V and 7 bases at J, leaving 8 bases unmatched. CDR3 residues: CASSDPGGAGNEQFF. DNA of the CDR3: TGCGCCAGCAGTGACCCCGGGGGGGCGGGGAATGAGCAGTTCTTC.

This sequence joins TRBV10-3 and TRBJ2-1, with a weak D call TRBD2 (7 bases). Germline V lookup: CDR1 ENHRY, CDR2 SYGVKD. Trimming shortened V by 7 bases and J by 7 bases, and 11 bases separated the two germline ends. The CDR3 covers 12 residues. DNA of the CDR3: TGTGCCATCATGGGGAGGGGGAATGAGCAGTTCTTC. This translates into CAIMGRGNEQFF.

CDR3 protein: CAWTGNTYGYTF. CDR3 DNA: TGTGCCTGGACAGGGAATACTTATGGCTACACCTTC. This chain connects TRBV30 to TRBJ1-2; D possibly corresponds to TRBD1 (5 bases). Germline V lookup: CDR1 GTSNPN, CDR2 SVGIG (reference sequence). Trimming removed 4 bases from V and 5 bases from J, with 11 bases in between. The CDR3 sequence is 12 residues long.

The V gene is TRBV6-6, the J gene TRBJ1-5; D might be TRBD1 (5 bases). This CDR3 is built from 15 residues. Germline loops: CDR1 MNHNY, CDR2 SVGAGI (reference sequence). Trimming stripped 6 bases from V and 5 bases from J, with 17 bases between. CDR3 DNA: TGTGCCAGCAGGATAGGTGGGGGGACTCATCAGCCCCAGCATTTT. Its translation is CASRIGGGTHQPQHF.

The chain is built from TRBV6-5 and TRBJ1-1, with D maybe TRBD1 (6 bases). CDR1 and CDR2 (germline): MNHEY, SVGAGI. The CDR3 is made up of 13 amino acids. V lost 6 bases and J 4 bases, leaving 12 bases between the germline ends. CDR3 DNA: TGTGCCAGCAGCCGGGGCAGGGGCACTGAAGCTTTCTTT. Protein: CASSRGRGTEAFF.

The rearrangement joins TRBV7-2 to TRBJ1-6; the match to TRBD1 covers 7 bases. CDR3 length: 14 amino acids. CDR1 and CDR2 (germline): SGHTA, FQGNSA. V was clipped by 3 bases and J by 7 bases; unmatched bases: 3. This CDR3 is CASSLTGRNSPLHF. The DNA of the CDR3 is TGTGCCAGCAGCTTGACAGGGAGAAATTCACCCCTCCACTTT.

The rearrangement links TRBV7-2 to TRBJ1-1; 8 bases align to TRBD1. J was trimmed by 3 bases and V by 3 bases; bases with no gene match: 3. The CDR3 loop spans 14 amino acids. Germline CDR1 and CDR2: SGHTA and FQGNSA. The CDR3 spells CASSFYRGDTEAFF. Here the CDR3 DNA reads TGTGCCAGCAGCTTTTACAGGGGGGACACTGAAGCTTTCTTT.

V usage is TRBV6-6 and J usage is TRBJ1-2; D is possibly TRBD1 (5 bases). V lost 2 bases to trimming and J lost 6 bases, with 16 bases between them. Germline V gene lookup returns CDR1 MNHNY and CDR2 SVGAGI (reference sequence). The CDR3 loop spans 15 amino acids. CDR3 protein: CASSYETVRGDGYTF. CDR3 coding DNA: TGTGCCAGCAGTTACGAGACAGTCAGAGGCGATGGCTACACCTTC.

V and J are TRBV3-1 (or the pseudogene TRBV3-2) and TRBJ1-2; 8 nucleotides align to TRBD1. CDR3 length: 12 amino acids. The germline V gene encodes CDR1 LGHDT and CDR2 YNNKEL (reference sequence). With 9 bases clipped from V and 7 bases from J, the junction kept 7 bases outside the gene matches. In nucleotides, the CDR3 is TGTGCCAGTGGAACAGGGGGGGCTGGCTACACCTTC. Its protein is CASGTGGAGYTF.

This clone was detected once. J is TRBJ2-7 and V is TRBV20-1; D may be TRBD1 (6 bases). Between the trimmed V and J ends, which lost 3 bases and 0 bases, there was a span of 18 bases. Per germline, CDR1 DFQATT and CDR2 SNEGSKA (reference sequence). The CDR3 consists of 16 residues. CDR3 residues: CSASAAGTHYSYEQYF. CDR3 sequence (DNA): TGCAGTGCTAGTGCAGCCGGGACACATTACTCCTACGAGCAGTACTTC.

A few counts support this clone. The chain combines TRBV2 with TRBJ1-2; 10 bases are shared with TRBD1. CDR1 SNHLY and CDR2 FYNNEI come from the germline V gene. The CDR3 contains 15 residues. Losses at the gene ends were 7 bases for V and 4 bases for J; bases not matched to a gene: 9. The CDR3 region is CASNIRQGASYGYTF. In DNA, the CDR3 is TGTGCCAGCAATATTAGACAGGGGGCGAGCTATGGCTACACCTTC. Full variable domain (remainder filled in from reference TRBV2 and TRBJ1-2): EPEVTQTPSHQVTQMGQEVILRCVPISNHLYFYWYRQILGQKVEFLVSFYNNEISEKSEIFDDQFSVERPDGSNFTLKIRSTKLEDSAMYFCASNIRQGASYGYTFGSGTRLTVV.